Below are 10 T cell receptor beta chains sequenced from a single sample in a study of blood T cell repertoires in COVID-19. TCRdb's copy holds only in-frame clones and misses some; the assay was immunoSEQ multiplex PCR. The table has about 240,000 clones, less than 90% seen once. Sequencing was carried out using peripheral blood. These TCRs come from a man in his sixties with acute or convalescent COVID-19.

V gene TRBV5-1 combines with J gene TRBJ2-2; TRBD2 agrees at 9 bases. The CDR3 consists of 19 residues. Germline V CDR1 and CDR2: SGHRS, YFSETQ. V was clipped by 0 bases and J by 0 bases; unmatched bases: 9. This CDR3 reads CASSLAWGSGRSNTGELFF. The CDR3, as DNA: TGCGCCAGCAGCTTGGCGTGGGGTAGCGGGAGATCGAACACCGGGGAGCTGTTTTTT. Supplemented by reference TRBV5-1 and TRBJ2-2, the full variable domain reads KAGVTQTPRYLIKTRGQQVTLSCSPISGHRSVSWYQQTPGQGLQFLFEYFSETQRNKGNFPGRFSGRQFSNSRSEMNVSTLELGDSALYLCASSLAWGSGRSNTGELFFGEGSRLTVL.

The chain carries TRBV28 and TRBJ1-4, with no clear D. The CDR3 loop spans 12 amino acids. V lost 8 bases to trimming and J lost 3 bases, with 7 bases between them. CDR1 and CDR2 (germline): MDHEN, SYDVKM. CDR3 amino acids: CASSVANEKLFF. The CDR3 bases are TGTGCCAGCTCGGTGGCTAATGAAAAACTGTTTTTT. The whole variable domain, filled in from reference TRBV28 and TRBJ1-4, reads DVKVTQSSRYLVKRTGEKVFLECVQDMDHENMFWYRQDPGLGLRLIYFSYDVKMKEKGDIPEGYSVSREKKERFSLILESASTNQTSMYLCASSVANEKLFFGSGTQLSVL.

This chain connects TRBV7-9 to TRBJ1-3; D is perhaps TRBD1 (6 bases). There are 18 residues in the CDR3. V gave up 1 base and J gave up 2 bases, with 18 bases separating them. CDR1 is SEHNR and CDR2 is FQNEAQ in the germline V gene (reference sequence). The CDR3 DNA sequence: TGTGCCAGCAGCTTAGAAGGGGGATCATGGGGAGCTGGAAACACCATATATTTT. It translates to CASSLEGGSWGAGNTIYF.

The CDR3 sequence: CSASASGNTIYF. The CDR3 DNA reads as TGCAGTGCTAGTGCCTCCGGGAACACCATATATTTT. The chain has TRBV20-1 and TRBJ1-3; no clear D. Germline values: CDR1 DFQATT, CDR2 SNEGSKA (reference sequence). The CDR3 totals 12 residues. Trimming left V 3 bases short and J 7 bases short, with 10 bases between.

This sequence joins TRBV30 and TRBJ2-5, with D maybe TRBD1 (5 bases). V lost 0 bases to trimming and J lost 6 bases, with 11 bases between them. In germline, CDR1 is GTSNPN, CDR2 SVGIG (reference sequence). The CDR3 extends over 13 amino acids. The CDR3, as DNA: TGTGCCTGGAGTGTACAGGTACAGAAGACCCAGTACTTC. It codes for CAWSVQVQKTQYF.

This chain connects TRBV7-9 to TRBJ1-1; D possibly corresponds to TRBD1 (5 bases). Trimming shortened V by 2 bases and J by 0 bases, and 10 bases separated the two germline ends. CDR3 size: 15 residues. CDR1 is SEHNR and CDR2 is FQNEAQ in the germline V gene (reference sequence). CDR3 nucleotides: TGTGCCAGCAGCTTAAGGGGTACCTTGAACACTGAAGCTTTCTTT. It is translated as CASSLRGTLNTEAFF. The entire variable domain, with the rest obtained from reference TRBV7-9 and TRBJ1-1, is as follows: DTGVSQNPRHKITKRGQNVTFRCDPISEHNRLYWYRQTLGQGPEFLTYFQNEAQLEKSRLLSDRFSAERPKGSFSTLEIQRTEQGDSAMYLCASSLRGTLNTEAFFGQGTRLTVV.

This clone was counted a single time. The chain has TRBV11-2 and TRBJ2-2, with 7 positions matching TRBD1. The CDR3 sequence is 13 residues long. Germline CDR1 and CDR2: SGHAT and FQNNGV. The CDR3: CGARGGTPGELFF. The CDR3 region has the DNA TGTGGGGCAAGAGGGGGCACCCCCGGGGAGCTGTTTTTT. Looking up the rest from reference TRBV11-2 and TRBJ2-2 gives the full variable domain: EAGVAQSPRYKIIEKRQSVAFWCNPISGHATLYWYQQILGQGPKLLIQFQNNGVVDDSQLPKDRFSAERLKGVDSTLKIQPAKLEDSAVYLCGARGGTPGELFFGEGSRLTVL.

The chain combines TRBV7-2 with TRBJ2-2; 8 nucleotides agree with TRBD1. The germline V gene has CDR1 SGHTA and CDR2 FQGNSA. The V and J ends lost 3 bases and 2 bases, in that order; junction bases with no gene match: 5. The CDR3 spans 16 residues. CDR3 sequence (DNA): TGTGCCAGCAGCTTGAGGACAGGGCCCAACACCGGGGAGCTGTTTTTT. Its translation: CASSLRTGPNTGELFF.

The V call is TRBV4-1, the J call TRBJ2-5; no clear D. Trimming removed 0 bases at V and 5 bases at J, with 10 bases between. The CDR3 runs to 14 residues. CDR1 is MGHRA and CDR2 is YSYEKL in the germline V gene. Written as DNA, the CDR3 is TGCGCCAGCAGCCAAGAGTTGGCAGCGGAGACCCAGTACTTC. Its protein is CASSQELAAETQYF.

This clone occurred a few times. The rearrangement links TRBV7-2 to TRBJ1-2; TRBD1 is a possible D gene (6 bases). V shed 2 bases and J shed 10 bases, with 20 bases lying between them. Looked up from germline, CDR1 is SGHTA and CDR2 is FQGNSA. The CDR3 length is 15 residues. DNA for the CDR3: TGTGCCAGCAGCTTAAACCCTGGGGTCCAGGGACACTACACCTTC. This encodes CASSLNPGVQGHYTF. Based on the CDR3 plus reference TRBV7-2 and TRBJ1-2, the full variable domain is GAGVSQSPSNKVTEKGKDVELRCDPISGHTALYWYRQSLGQGLEFLIYFQGNSAPDKSGLPSDRFSAERTGGSVSTLTIQRTQQEDSAVYLCASSLNPGVQGHYTFGSGTRLTVV.